A selection of T cell receptor beta chains follows, all from one sample in a study of patients and donors after allogeneic stem cell transplantation. Via MiXCR, TCRdb re-called the RT-PCR reads, giving one row per CDR3 protein. Found here are under 200,000 distinct CDR3 sequences, around 30% of them singletons; the top ten hold approximately 3%. Material for sequencing was blood, either unsorted or a sorted T cell fraction (not recorded which). The receptors come from a human donor who was either an allogeneic HSCT recipient or a stem cell or donor lymphocyte infusion donor (not recorded which). It is not recorded whose cells these are; they may come from a transplant donor. The CDR3 runs from the conserved cysteine through the conserved F or W. A D gene is named only where the DNA matches it firmly. Not every row has a clone size; where given, it reads once, few, many or a size class.

clone_size,v_call,d_call,j_call,cdr3_length,cdr3_nt,cdr3_aa
NA,TRBV18,NA,TRBJ1-2,14,TGTGCCAGCTCACCACCCTCCGGGAACTATGGCTACACCTTC,CASSPPSGNYGYTF
few,TRBV30,NA,TRBJ2-7,11,TGTGCCTGGAGTGTAGCCTTGCATCAGTACTTC,CAWSVALHQYF
NA,TRBV9,NA,TRBJ1-1,13,TGTGCCAGCGAAGCCCCGTCGAACACTGAAGCTTTCTTT,CASEAPSNTEAFF
few,TRBV12-3/TRBV12-4,NA,TRBJ1-4,14,TGTGCCAGCAGTTTCCGACAGGAGAGTGAAAAACTGTTTTTT,CASSFRQESEKLFF
few,TRBV10-3,NA,TRBJ2-5,12,TGTGCCATCAGTCCGGGACAAGAGACCCAGTACTTC,CAISPGQETQYF
few,TRBV28,NA,TRBJ2-7,15,TGTGCCAGCAGTTTACTGGCACAGGGTACCTACGAGCAGTACTTC,CASSLLAQGTYEQYF
NA,TRBV7-3,NA,TRBJ2-2,15,TGTGCCAGCAGCCCCTCCGGGCCGAACACCGGGGAGCTGTTTTTT,CASSPSGPNTGELFF
NA,TRBV5-1,NA,TRBJ2-7,14,TGCGCCAGCAGCTCGGGGGGCGGAACCTACGAGCAGTACTTC,CASSSGGGTYEQYF
NA,TRBV20-1,NA,TRBJ2-7,13,TGCAGTGCTAGAGGTGGTGGGTCCTACGAGCAGTACTTC,CSARGGGSYEQYF
few,TRBV5-1,TRBD1,TRBJ2-2,15,TGCGCCAGCAGCCTGCAGGGGGCGAACACCGGGGAGCTGTTTTTT,CASSLQGANTGELFF
NA,TRBV5-1,TRBD2,TRBJ2-5,12,TGCGCCAGTAAGGTTAGCGGGGAGACCCAGTACTTC,CASKVSGETQYF
NA,TRBV5-1,NA,TRBJ2-4,15,TGCGCCAGCAGCTTGCAAGGGGGAGGCAAAAACATTCAGTACTTC,CASSLQGGGKNIQYF
NA,TRBV12-3/TRBV12-4,NA,TRBJ2-7,13,TGTGCCAGCAGTCCGGGTGGGGGATCCGAGCAGTACTTC,CASSPGGGSEQYF
once,TRBV7-2,NA,TRBJ2-1,15,TGTGCCAGCAGCCCTATAGCGGCCTCCTACAATGAGCAGTTCTTC,CASSPIAASYNEQFF
NA,TRBV18,TRBD1,TRBJ1-5,16,TGTGCCAGCTCAAATTTGGACAGGGGGCCCAATCAGCCCCAGCATTTT,CASSNLDRGPNQPQHF
NA,TRBV3-1,NA,TRBJ1-1,15,TGTGCCAGCAGCCAAGATCTCGCAGGGAGGGCTGAAGCTTTCTTT,CASSQDLAGRAEAFF
few,TRBV12-3/TRBV12-4,NA,TRBJ2-1,14,TGTGCCAGCAGTTTGAAGGGGACCTACAATGAGCAGTTCTTC,CASSLKGTYNEQFF
NA,TRBV18,NA,TRBJ2-7,14,TGTGCCAGCTCCTCTGACAGGTTACCCTACGAGCAGTACTTC,CASSSDRLPYEQYF
NA,TRBV27,NA,TRBJ2-7,17,TGTGCCAGGGTTGAATCAGGGGTAGCGGGCAGCTCCTACGAGCAGTACTTC,CARVESGVAGSSYEQYF
few,TRBV7-9,NA,TRBJ2-7,14,TGTGCCAGCAGCTTAGATCCAGGACTCCAGGGGCAGTACTTC,CASSLDPGLQGQYF
few,TRBV3-1,NA,TRBJ2-7,12,TGTGCCAGCAGCCAACACCTCTACGAGCAGTACTTC,CASSQHLYEQYF
NA,TRBV5-6,NA,TRBJ1-3,14,TGTGCCAGCAGCTTGCGGGATACTGGAAACACCATATATTTT,CASSLRDTGNTIYF
few,TRBV6-2/TRBV6-3,NA,TRBJ2-1,11,TGTGCCAGCAGTTACCCGGGTGAGCAGTTCTTC,CASSYPGEQFF
NA,TRBV7-3,NA,TRBJ1-5,15,TGTGCCAGCAGCTTACCAGATCCGAGGAATCAGCCCCAGCATTTT,CASSLPDPRNQPQHF
few,TRBV6-5,TRBD1,TRBJ2-7,16,TGTGCCAGCAGTTTCACCCAGGACAGGGGATCCTACGAGCAGTACTTC,CASSFTQDRGSYEQYF
few,TRBV12-3/TRBV12-4,NA,TRBJ2-7,13,TGTGCCAGCAGTAGACAGGCCCCCTACGAGCAGTACTTC,CASSRQAPYEQYF
NA,TRBV5-1,TRBD1,TRBJ2-7,14,TGCGCCAGCAGCCTGGACAGGTATCCCTACGAGCAGTACTTC,CASSLDRYPYEQYF
few,TRBV6-2/TRBV6-3,NA,TRBJ1-5,13,TGTGCCAGCAGTACCTACGGGAATCAGCCCCAGCATTTT,CASSTYGNQPQHF
NA,TRBV7-9,TRBD2,TRBJ2-6,19,TGTGCCAGCAGCTCACCATTGCGGGAGGCCAACTCTGGGGCCAACGTCCTGACTTTC,CASSSPLREANSGANVLTF
few,TRBV4-2,TRBD2,TRBJ2-1,16,TGTGCCAGCAGCCAAGATTGGGGACTAACCTACAATGAGCAGTTCTTC,CASSQDWGLTYNEQFF
few,TRBV5-1,TRBD2,TRBJ2-5,15,TGCGCCAGCAGCCCTGGGACTAGCTACCAAGAGACCCAGTACTTC,CASSPGTSYQETQYF
NA,TRBV12-3/TRBV12-4,TRBD2,TRBJ2-3,16,TGTGCCAGCAGCCCGAGGAGCGGGAGTAGCACAGATACGCAGTATTTT,CASSPRSGSSTDTQYF
NA,TRBV7-3,TRBD2,TRBJ2-3,16,TGTGCCAGCAGCTTAGAGAGCGGGAGACGGGCAGATACGCAGTATTTT,CASSLESGRRADTQYF
few,TRBV27,NA,TRBJ1-6,14,TGTGCCGCCCGGGCGAACTCCTATAATTCACCCCTCCACTTT,CAARANSYNSPLHF
few,TRBV7-2,NA,TRBJ1-4,15,TGTGCCAGCAGCTTAGCGAGGTGGGCTAATGAAAAACTGTTTTTT,CASSLARWANEKLFF
NA,TRBV24-1,NA,TRBJ2-1,12,TGTGCCACCGGTGGGCCCTACAATGAGCAGTTCTTC,CATGGPYNEQFF
NA,TRBV29-1,NA,TRBJ1-1,10,TGCAGCGTTTTGAACACTGAAGCTTTCTTT,CSVLNTEAFF
NA,TRBV20-1,NA,TRBJ1-1,12,TGCAGTGCTAGCCCCCTGAACACTGAAGCTTTCTTT,CSASPLNTEAFF
few,TRBV4-2,NA,TRBJ2-7,14,TGTGCCAGCAGCCAAGTTGGCAGCTACTACGAGCAGTACTTC,CASSQVGSYYEQYF
few,TRBV20-1,TRBD2,TRBJ2-1,16,TGCAGTGCTAGACTAGCGGGCCCCCTGTCCTACAATGAGCAGTTCTTC,CSARLAGPLSYNEQFF
NA,TRBV5-1,TRBD1,TRBJ2-1,15,TGCGCCAGCAGCTTGGGAGGGGGCGCCTACAATGAGCAGTTCTTC,CASSLGGGAYNEQFF
few,TRBV7-2,TRBD1,TRBJ1-5,18,TGTGCCAGCAGCTCCAATTCACCGGGGACAGGGATTGGTCAGCCCCAGCATTTT,CASSSNSPGTGIGQPQHF
NA,TRBV30,NA,TRBJ2-1,11,TGTGCCTGGAACGTACCCAATGAGCAGTTCTTC,CAWNVPNEQFF
NA,TRBV20-1,TRBD2,TRBJ2-5,16,TGCAGTGGTAGAGCCGGGACTAGCGGCCTCCAAGAGACCCAGTACTTC,CSGRAGTSGLQETQYF
once,TRBV6-5,NA,TRBJ2-5,14,TGTGCCAGCAGTGCTTACATTACGGGCCCCCGCAAGTACTTC,CASSAYITGPRKYF
NA,TRBV29-1,NA,TRBJ1-4,13,TGCAGCGTTGAATTGGGGGCTAATGAAAAACTGTTTTTT,CSVELGANEKLFF
few,TRBV12-3/TRBV12-4,NA,TRBJ2-1,13,TGTGCCAGCAGTTTGGGTAGCGACGATGAGCAGTTCTTC,CASSLGSDDEQFF
few,TRBV14,TRBD1,TRBJ2-7,16,TGTGCCAGCAGCCAAGTTGGTGCGACAGGGGGCTACGAGCAGTACTTC,CASSQVGATGGYEQYF
NA,TRBV7-9,TRBD2,TRBJ2-7,12,TGTGCCAGCAGAACTAGCGGCTACGAGCAGTACTTC,CASRTSGYEQYF
NA,TRBV13,NA,TRBJ2-7,14,TGTGCCAGCAGCTCTCTAGAGGGGGACCACGAGCAGTACTTC,CASSSLEGDHEQYF
few,TRBV7-9,NA,TRBJ2-7,10,TGTGCCAGCAGCCCTGATGAGCAGTACTTC,CASSPDEQYF
NA,TRBV7-6,NA,TRBJ1-6,15,TGTGCCAGCAGCTTAGCAGGGAAGAATAATTCACCCCTCCACTTT,CASSLAGKNNSPLHF
few,TRBV4-3,TRBD1,TRBJ2-7,15,TGCGCCAGCAGCCAAGATCGGGACAGTTCCTACGAGCAGTACTTC,CASSQDRDSSYEQYF
few,TRBV6-2/TRBV6-3,NA,TRBJ1-5,16,TGTGCCAGCAGCCTAGACAGGACCCCTAGCAATCAGCCCCAGCATTTT,CASSLDRTPSNQPQHF
few,TRBV25-1,NA,TRBJ2-7,13,TGTGCCAGCACGAAAAGGGGGGAGGGCGAGCAGTACTTC,CASTKRGEGEQYF
NA,TRBV30,TRBD1,TRBJ1-4,14,TGTGCCTGGAGTGTAGGACAGGGTTTTGAAAAACTGTTTTTT,CAWSVGQGFEKLFF
NA,TRBV28,NA,TRBJ2-3,13,TGTGCCACCTATTGGAGGGAGGTGGATACGCAGTATTTT,CATYWREVDTQYF